This T cell receptor (beta chain) was sequenced for a study of blood T cell repertoires in COVID-19 (dated by TCRdb to 2018 to 2020). For the study in its entirety: The collaborator samples originated in the United States, Italy and Spain and spanned the acute and convalescent phases of COVID-19. The material from the prospective study consisted of cDNA or gDNA derived from T cells, B-cell-depleted T cells, or PBMCs. Deeply sampled blood TCRbeta repertoires from subjects exposed to, actively infected with, or recovered from COVID-19 were included in the dataset. A freely available public database, intended as a resource for researchers studying the immune response to SARS-CoV-2, is where the repertoires were released. The samples were drawn from two sources: the first 160 participants of the ongoing ImmuneRACE study, and fewer than 1,500 subjects contributed by 6 global collaborators. The sample metadata nearly always contained a de-identified subject ID, COVID-19 status, age in years and sex. Where available, HLA class I and class II types were taken from metadata supplied by the sample provider and were not determined by assay-based typing.

Its CDR3 holds 15 amino acids, cysteine through phenylalanine. Kept here is only the CDR3 DNA, which spans 45 bases and is read in frame from base 1. Reading the germline V gene gives CDR1 MDHEN and CDR2 SYDVKM. V is reduced by 4 bases and J by 1 base, leaving a spacing of 10 bases between them. Regarding this clone: Its antigen remains unidentified. Within one base of it there is no much larger clone, and no base qualities were kept.

TCRbeta CDR3 regions were amplified from genomic DNA by means of the immunoSEQ Assay, a bias-controlled multiplex PCR. As for the original processing: The number of nucleated cells in each sample was estimated by amplification of reference gene primers within the assay. To quantify the absolute abundance of each unique TCRbeta CDR3 rearrangement, sequence reads were collapsed and filtered. For each sample, productive Simpson clonality was calculated by taking the square root of Simpson's diversity index across productive rearrangements. TCRdb took over this immuneACCESS table, retaining in-frame rearrangements with V and J assigned. Such tables are incomplete; in checked studies, under half of the missing clones stem from an unresolved V gene, and the remainder is unexplained. D and trimming come from the DNA, and the V and J calls and clone size come from that table. Counted in this sample were around 80,000 clones; approximately 80% of them appeared once. The ten largest clones take up about 13% of the sample.

Summary of the overall study and its limitations: Clinical and demographic metadata were provided uncurated, with the amount varying by source and participant.

At one collaborating source in Seattle, patients were enrolled during active infection and were followed longitudinally through the course of disease. Each collaborating institution followed its own protocols to collect whole blood in K2EDTA tubes. For TCRbeta analysis, collaborators shipped samples as frozen whole blood, isolated PBMCs, or DNA extracted from either of those sample types. This TCR derives from a man aged 50 to 60 with COVID-19, enrolled during active disease. Sequencing used peripheral blood. The rearranged segments are TRBV28 and TRBJ2-2; a tentative D match to TRBD1 spans 6 bases. CDR3 sequence: CASSSRGMNTGELFF. The bases are TGTGCCAGCAGTTCCAGGGGCATGAACACCGGGGAGCTGTTTTTT.